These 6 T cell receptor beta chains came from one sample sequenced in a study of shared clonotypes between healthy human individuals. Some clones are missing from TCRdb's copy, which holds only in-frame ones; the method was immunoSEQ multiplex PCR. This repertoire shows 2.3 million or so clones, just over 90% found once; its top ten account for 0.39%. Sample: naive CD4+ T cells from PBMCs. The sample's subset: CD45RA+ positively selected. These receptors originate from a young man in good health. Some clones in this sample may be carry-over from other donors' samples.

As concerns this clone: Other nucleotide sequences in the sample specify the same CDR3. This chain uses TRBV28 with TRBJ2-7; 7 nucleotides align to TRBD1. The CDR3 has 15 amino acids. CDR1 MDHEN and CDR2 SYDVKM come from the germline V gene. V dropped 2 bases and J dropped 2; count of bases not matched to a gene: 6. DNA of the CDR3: TGTGCCAGCAGTTTACCAGGGCAGGGGGCCTACGAGCAGTACTTC. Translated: CASSLPGQGAYEQYF.

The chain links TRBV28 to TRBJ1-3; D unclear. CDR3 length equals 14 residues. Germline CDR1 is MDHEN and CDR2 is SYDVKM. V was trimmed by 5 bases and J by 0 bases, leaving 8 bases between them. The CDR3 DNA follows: TGTGCCAGCAGTCGGGCCTTCTCTGGAAACACCATATATTTT. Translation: CASSRAFSGNTIYF.

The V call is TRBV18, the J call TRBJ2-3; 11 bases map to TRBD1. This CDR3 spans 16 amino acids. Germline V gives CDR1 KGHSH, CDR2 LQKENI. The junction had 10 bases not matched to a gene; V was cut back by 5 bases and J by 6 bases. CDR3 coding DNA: TGTGCCAGCTCAGCCGGACAGGGGGCGCGTCGCGATACGCAGTATTTT. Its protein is CASSAGQGARRDTQYF.

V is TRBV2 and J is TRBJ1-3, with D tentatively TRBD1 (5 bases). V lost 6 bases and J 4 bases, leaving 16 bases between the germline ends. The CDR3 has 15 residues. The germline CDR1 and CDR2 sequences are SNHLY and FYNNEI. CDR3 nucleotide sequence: TGTGCCAGCAGCGCAGCCGGGGGTACAGGAAACACCATATATTTT. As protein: CASSAAGGTGNTIYF.

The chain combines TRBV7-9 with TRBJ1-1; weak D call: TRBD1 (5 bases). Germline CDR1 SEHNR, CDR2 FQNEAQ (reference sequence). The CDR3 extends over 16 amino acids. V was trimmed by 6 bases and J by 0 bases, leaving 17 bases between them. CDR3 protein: CASRLDSARVNTEAFF. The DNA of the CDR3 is TGTGCCAGCAGACTAGACAGCGCGAGGGTGAACACTGAAGCTTTCTTT.

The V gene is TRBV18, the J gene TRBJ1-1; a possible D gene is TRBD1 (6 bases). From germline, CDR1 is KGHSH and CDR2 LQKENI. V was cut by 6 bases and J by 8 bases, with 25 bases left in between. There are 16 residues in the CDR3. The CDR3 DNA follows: TGTGCCAGCTCCCCAAATACCGGGGGCGCAAGGTTAGAAGCTTTCTTT. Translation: CASSPNTGGARLEAFF.